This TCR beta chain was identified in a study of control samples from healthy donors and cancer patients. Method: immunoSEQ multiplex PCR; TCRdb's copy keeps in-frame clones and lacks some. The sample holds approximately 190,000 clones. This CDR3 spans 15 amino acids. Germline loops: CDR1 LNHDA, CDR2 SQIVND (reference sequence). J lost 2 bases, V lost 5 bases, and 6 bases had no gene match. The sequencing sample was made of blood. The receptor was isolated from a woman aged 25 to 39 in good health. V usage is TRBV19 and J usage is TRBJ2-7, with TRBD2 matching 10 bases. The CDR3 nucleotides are TGTGCCAGTAGTCCTAGCGGGGGACTAGCCTACGAGCAGTACTTC. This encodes CASSPSGGLAYEQYF.